These 29 T cell receptor beta chains were sequenced from one sample in a study of vaccination effects on CD4 cells after COVID-19. Antigen-specific CD4+ T cells were first expanded with viral peptide pools by the ViraFEST assay and only then sequenced. Investigators separated out CD4+ T cells once around nine days of culture had passed. Subjects were given two BNT162b2 or mRNA-1273 vaccine doses. These receptors lack a known antigen. Measured with immunoSEQ multiplex PCR; TCRdb has only the in-frame clones, and not every one. Of about 81,000 clones detected, 77% appear once; the ten largest clones hold approximately 1%. Sequenced material: CD4+ T cells from PBMCs cultured with HCoV-OC43 spike peptides, taken after COVID-19 vaccination. Subset: HCoV-OC43 spike overlapping peptide pool stimulation. These TCRs come from a human donor who received a COVID-19 vaccine.

V is TRBV28 and J is TRBJ1-3; TRBD1 might be the D (5 bases). The CDR3 loop spans 15 amino acids. Germline V gene data show CDR1 as MDHEN and CDR2 as SYDVKM. V lost 4 bases and J 2 bases, leaving 12 bases between the germline ends. The CDR3 loop is CASSSGGVAGNTIYF. The CDR3 DNA reads as TGTGCCAGCAGTTCAGGAGGGGTGGCTGGAAACACCATATATTTT. The whole variable domain, filled in from reference TRBV28 and TRBJ1-3, reads DVKVTQSSRYLVKRTGEKVFLECVQDMDHENMFWYRQDPGLGLRLIYFSYDVKMKEKGDIPEGYSVSREKKERFSLILESASTNQTSMYLCASSSGGVAGNTIYFGEGSWLTVV.

The chain uses TRBV6-5 and TRBJ2-5; a weak D match, TRBD2 (5 bases). Germline loops: CDR1 MNHEY, CDR2 SVGAGI. This CDR3 contains 13 residues. V lost 6 bases, J lost 2 bases, and 10 bases lay in between. CDR3 bases: TGTGCCAGCAGCCGCACTAGACAAGAGACCCAGTACTTC. It yields the protein CASSRTRQETQYF.

The V call is TRBV5-1, the J call TRBJ2-3; D unresolved. There are 14 residues in the CDR3. Trimming pared 2 bases from V and 0 bases from J, leaving 7 bases between. Germline assignment: CDR1 SGHRS and CDR2 YFSETQ. DNA for the CDR3: TGCGCCAGCAGCTTCCAGGCTAGCACAGATACGCAGTATTTT. Its translation: CASSFQASTDTQYF.

The rearrangement joins TRBV30 to TRBJ1-2; TRBD1 matches at 7 bases. V lost 0 bases, J lost 4 bases, and 11 bases stayed unmatched. The CDR3 loop spans 16 amino acids. Germline lookup yields CDR1 GTSNPN and CDR2 SVGIG (reference sequence). The CDR3 DNA reads TGTGCCTGGAGTGTCCCCTACAGGGGTAGAGGCTATGGCTACACCTTC. Encoded protein: CAWSVPYRGRGYGYTF.

V usage is TRBV5-4 and J usage is TRBJ1-2, with D maybe TRBD1 (6 bases). Trimming removed 2 bases from V and 5 bases from J, with 22 bases in between. Per germline, CDR1 SGHNT and CDR2 YYREEE (reference sequence). The CDR3 has 17 amino acids. CDR3 loop: CASSFIRDTGRSYGYTF. The CDR3 DNA reads TGTGCCAGCAGCTTCATCCGGGACACTGGACGTTCTTATGGCTACACCTTC.

This chain uses TRBV20-1 with TRBJ2-5, with 9 bases that match TRBD2. CDR1 and CDR2 from the germline V gene are DFQATT and SNEGSKA (reference sequence). The CDR3 is 15 amino acids. With V trimmed by 3 bases and J by 5 bases, 10 bases remained unmatched. DNA of the CDR3: TGCAGTGCTAGTGCGGGGGGGGGCAGTTGGGAGACCCAGTACTTC. This gives the protein CSASAGGGSWETQYF.

The chain is built from TRBV30 and TRBJ1-5, with unresolved D. The germline CDR1 and CDR2 sequences are GTSNPN and SVGIG (reference sequence). This CDR3 comprises 13 residues. The V end was cut by 3 bases, the J end by 4 bases, with 10 bases between. Here the CDR3 reads CAWSAGANQPQHF. In DNA form, the CDR3 reads TGTGCCTGGAGCGCGGGAGCTAATCAGCCCCAGCATTTT.

The J gene is TRBJ2-3, the V gene TRBV5-8, with 11 bases matching TRBD2. The CDR3 extends over 16 amino acids. With 7 bases clipped from V and 5 bases from J, the junction kept 12 bases outside the gene matches. The germline CDR1 and CDR2 sequences are SGHTS and YDEGEE. The CDR3 DNA follows: TGTGCCAGCCCTACCCAACCACTAGCGGGGGAAGATACGCAGTATTTT. It codes for CASPTQPLAGEDTQYF.

V gene TRBV6-5 combines with J gene TRBJ2-1; D remains unclear. V was cut by 5 bases and J by 0 bases, with 11 bases left in between. This CDR3 has 15 amino acids. Germline assignment: CDR1 MNHEY and CDR2 SVGAGI. The CDR3 DNA sequence: TGTGCCAGCAGTATGCAACAAAGCTCCTACAATGAGCAGTTCTTC. Its protein is CASSMQQSSYNEQFF.

The chain has TRBV19 and TRBJ1-2, with D hard to call. In germline, CDR1 is LNHDA, CDR2 SQIVND (reference sequence). Trimming pared 3 bases from V and 5 bases from J, leaving 10 bases between. This CDR3 has 13 residues. CDR3 nucleotide sequence: TGTGCCAGTAGTATTCGGAATGATTATGGCTACACCTTC. It translates to CASSIRNDYGYTF.

V usage is TRBV11-2 and J usage is TRBJ2-5; 10 bases match TRBD1. CDR3 length: 15 residues. In germline, CDR1 is SGHAT, CDR2 FQNNGV. The V and J ends lost 5 bases and 1 base, in that order; junction bases with no gene match: 4. CDR3 DNA: TGTGCCAGCAGCATCAGGACAGGGGGCCAAGAGACCCAGTACTTC. It translates to CASSIRTGGQETQYF.

This chain connects TRBV7-2 to TRBJ1-5; maybe TRBD1 (6 bases). The CDR3 extends over 15 amino acids. Germline V gene lookup returns CDR1 SGHTA and CDR2 FQGNSA. V lost 2 bases and J 4 bases, leaving 12 bases between the germline ends. CDR3 nucleotides: TGTGCCAGCAGCTTATCAGCAGGGGATAATCAGCCCCAGCATTTT. The encoded protein is CASSLSAGDNQPQHF.

The genes are TRBV4-3 and TRBJ1-2, with 9 bases that match TRBD1. The CDR3 has 13 residues. The J segment lost 11 bases and the V segment lost 0 bases, leaving 4 bases of the junction unmatched. Looked up from germline, CDR1 is LGHNA and CDR2 is YSLEER. The CDR3 spells CASSQDRQGVYTF. The CDR3 DNA sequence: TGCGCCAGCAGCCAAGATAGACAGGGGGTTTACACCTTC.

This clone is a singleton in its sample. V gene TRBV24-1 combines with J gene TRBJ1-2; 8 nucleotides agree with TRBD1. The trim removed 3 bases at V and 5 bases at J, leaving 7 bases unmatched. The CDR3 has 15 residues. Germline values: CDR1 KGHDR, CDR2 SFDVKD. The CDR3 protein is CATSDLGQGGYGYTF. For the CDR3, the DNA is TGTGCCACCAGTGATCTAGGACAGGGCGGATATGGCTACACCTTC.

This clone was recorded once. The chain is built from TRBV2 and TRBJ2-1, with 9 bases identical to TRBD1. The junction had 4 bases not matched to a gene; V was cut back by 3 bases and J by 4 bases. Looked up from germline, CDR1 is SNHLY and CDR2 is FYNNEI. The CDR3 length is 15 residues. CDR3 residues: CASSDRTGVYNEQFF. CDR3 nucleotides: TGTGCCAGCAGTGATCGGACAGGGGTTTACAATGAGCAGTTCTTC.

The chain couples TRBV9 to TRBJ2-1, with 11 bases matching TRBD2. This CDR3 spans 19 amino acids. Germline CDR1 reads SGDLS; CDR2 reads YYNGEE. V was clipped by 3 bases and J by 0 bases; unmatched bases: 11. The CDR3 nucleotides are TGTGCCAGCAGCGAGGACCTAGCGGGGGGCCGACGCTCCTACAATGAGCAGTTCTTC. Amino acid sequence: CASSEDLAGGRRSYNEQFF.

The genes are TRBV19 and TRBJ1-1, with D unclear. V was pared by 6 bases and J by 1 base, with 12 bases between. CDR3 length equals 14 residues. Germline CDR1 and CDR2: LNHDA and SQIVND (reference sequence). The CDR3 reads CASSIRPPNTEAFF. The CDR3, as DNA: TGTGCCAGTAGCATCCGCCCGCCGAACACTGAAGCTTTCTTT.

This sequence joins TRBV10-1 and TRBJ2-3; D is uncertain. This CDR3 region has 13 residues. Trimming shortened V by 6 bases and J by 0 bases, and 7 bases separated the two germline ends. CDR1 and CDR2 from the germline V gene are WNHNN and SYGVQD (reference sequence). The CDR3 spells CASRGPSTDTQYF. CDR3 DNA: TGCGCCAGCAGGGGCCCAAGCACAGATACGCAGTATTTT.

This clone was recorded once. The genes are TRBV14 and TRBJ2-7, with D perhaps matching TRBD1 (6 bases). Germline CDR1 reads SGHDN; CDR2 reads FVKESK. V shed 0 bases and J shed 0 bases, with 18 bases lying between them. The CDR3 is made up of 18 amino acids. CDR3: CASSQDGVGGRLSYEQYV. The CDR3 coding sequence is TGTGCCAGCAGCCAAGATGGCGTAGGGGGTCGGCTCTCCTACGAGCAGTACGTC.

J is TRBJ2-7 and V is TRBV2, with 10 bases lining up with TRBD1. The CDR3 spans 14 residues. The germline V gene encodes CDR1 SNHLY and CDR2 FYNNEI. The junction had 6 bases not matched to a gene; V was cut back by 4 bases and J by 6 bases. This CDR3 reads CASSGRTGGSEQYV. In nucleotides, the CDR3 is TGTGCCAGCAGTGGGCGGACAGGGGGATCCGAGCAGTACGTC.

This sequence joins TRBV11-2 and TRBJ2-7; D is unclear. The CDR3 runs 15 residues. The V gene lost 2 bases and the J gene lost 2 bases, with 13 bases spanning the gap. Germline CDR1 is SGHAT and CDR2 is FQNNGV. The CDR3: CASSLLTNPPYEQYV. CDR3 coding DNA: TGTGCCAGCAGCTTACTCACAAATCCACCCTACGAGCAGTACGTC.

The chain links TRBV7-2 to TRBJ1-2, with D possibly being TRBD1 (5 bases). Germline V gene lookup returns CDR1 SGHTA and CDR2 FQGNSA. The germline V and J ends were trimmed by 1 base and 4 bases, with 10 bases remaining between them. This CDR3 comprises 14 residues. The CDR3 loop is CASSLVPGGYGYTF. The CDR3 coding sequence is TGTGCCAGCAGCTTAGTTCCCGGGGGCTATGGCTACACCTTC.

This clone came up a few times. Other nucleotide sequences from this sample produce the same CDR3. This sequence joins TRBV5-1 and TRBJ2-2, with TRBD2 matching 9 bases. Trimming took 4 bases from V and 5 from J; bases not matched to a gene: 6. From germline, CDR1 is SGHRS and CDR2 YFSETQ. The CDR3 is made up of 15 amino acids. The CDR3 is CASSPGTSNTGELFF. The CDR3 DNA sequence: TGCGCCAGCAGCCCCGGGACTAGCAATACCGGGGAGCTGTTTTTT.

The V call is TRBV29-1, the J call TRBJ2-1; either TRBD1 or TRBD2 may supply D (6 bases each). V dropped 5 bases and J dropped 10 bases, with 15 bases sitting between them. This CDR3 is 12 amino acids long. Looked up from germline, CDR1 is SQVTM and CDR2 is ANQGSEA. CDR3 sequence: CSVTWGAGEQFF. For the CDR3, the DNA is TGCAGCGTTACCTGGGGGGCGGGCGAGCAGTTCTTC.

The J gene is TRBJ1-1, the V gene TRBV19, with 9 bases aligning to TRBD1. The V segment lost 9 bases and the J segment 5 bases; nucleotides outside the gene matches: 4. CDR1 LNHDA and CDR2 SQIVND come from the germline V gene (reference sequence). The CDR3 loop spans 12 amino acids. The CDR3 DNA is TGTGCCAGGGGACAGGGAGGGACTGAAGCTTTCTTT. Protein product: CARGQGGTEAFF. Filled out from reference TRBV19 and TRBJ1-1, the complete variable domain reads DGGITQSPKYLFRKEGQNVTLSCEQNLNHDAMYWYRQDPGQGLRLIYYSQIVNDFQKGDIAEGYSVSREKKESFPLTVTSAQKNPTAFYLCARGQGGTEAFFGQGTRLTVV.

This chain joins TRBV5-4 and TRBJ1-2; D uncertain. The CDR3 is 15 amino acids. Germline assignment: CDR1 SGHNT and CDR2 YYREEE (reference sequence). The germline V and J ends were trimmed by 5 bases and 5 bases, with 19 bases remaining between them. CDR3 protein: CASSSLTSELYGYTF. Written as DNA, the CDR3 is TGTGCCAGCAGTTCGTTAACATCGGAGCTATATGGCTACACCTTC.

The rearrangement links TRBV6-5 to TRBJ2-7; perhaps TRBD1 as D (5 bases). Looked up from germline, CDR1 is MNHEY and CDR2 is SVGAGI. This CDR3 is 12 amino acids long. V was clipped by 6 bases and J by 5 bases, with 11 bases between them. In DNA form, the CDR3 reads TGTGCCAGCAGGGGGCGTGAAGACGAGCAGTACGTC. It encodes CASRGREDEQYV.

The chain uses TRBV5-1 and TRBJ1-2; D remains ambiguous. The CDR3 is made up of 13 amino acids. CDR1 and CDR2 (germline): SGHRS, YFSETQ. Trimming stripped 0 bases from V and 4 bases from J, with 7 bases between. Here the CDR3 reads CASSLEGSYGYTF. CDR3 sequence (DNA): TGCGCCAGCAGCTTGGAGGGCTCCTATGGCTACACCTTC.

This clone was found a few times. The V call is TRBV28, the J call TRBJ2-7; possible D gene TRBD1, 6 bases. V was pared by 6 bases and J by 5 bases, with 14 bases between. The CDR3 length is 13 residues. Per germline, CDR1 MDHEN and CDR2 SYDVKM. CDR3 sequence reads: CASSTTGNHEQYV. For the CDR3, the DNA is TGTGCCAGCAGCACTACAGGGAACCACGAGCAGTACGTC.